This T cell receptor beta chain was documented in a study of cytomegalovirus exposure and HLA in healthy donors. Study-level points and caveats: As a later analysis revealed, most CMV-associated TCR beta chains appeared HLA-restricted. Earlier findings revealed that most TCR beta V segments proved productive either about 87% or about 30% of the time. It was reportedly the case that the classifier diagnosed cytomegalovirus status with high specificity and sensitivity.

Regarding this clone: As yet, its antigen is unknown.

The CDR3 runs to 14 residues. Trimming shortened V by 3 bases and J by 5 bases, and 13 bases separated the two germline ends. Germline V CDR1 and CDR2: MNHNS, SASEGT. The PCR made use of 60 Vbeta and 13 Jbeta primers. Assay: immunoSEQ multiplex PCR; the TCRdb copy retains only in-frame clones and omits some. The table lists roughly 150,000 clones, roughly 80% of them singletons. These donors counted as nominally healthy when sampled, but unrecorded immune exposures were likely. This clonotype was obtained from a female donor in good health and CMV-seronegative. The chain employs TRBV6-1 and TRBJ1-2; possibly TRBD1 for D (6 bases). The sequenced material came from PBMCs. The DNA for the CDR3 is TGTGCCAGCAGTGAGGGATGGGGGCAGTATGGCTACACCTTC. Protein sequence: CASSEGWGQYGYTF.